The 22 T cell receptor beta chains in this list originate from one sample, sequenced in a study of response to subunit inactivated influenza vaccine. TCRdb redid the calling of the RT-PCR reads with MiXCR, one entry per CDR3 protein. The profile covers more than 700,000 distinct CDR3 sequences, with approximately 22% appearing a single time and about 9.4% taken by the ten largest. The sample was PBMCs from blood, taken less than 6 days after vaccination. Receptors were obtained from a man aged 45-65 years who received an inactivated influenza vaccine.

This clonotype was seen a few times. The V gene is TRBV4-2, the J gene TRBJ2-5; D remains ambiguous. Germline CDR1 LGHNA, CDR2 YNFKEQ. V was shortened by 0 bases and J by 3 bases, with 8 bases between the two germline ends. The CDR3 consists of 14 residues. The CDR3 DNA is TGTGCCAGCAGCCAAGAACGGGTAAAAGAGACCCAGTACTTC. This gives the protein CASSQERVKETQYF.

This chain connects TRBV10-3 to TRBJ2-7, with D perhaps matching TRBD1 (8 bases). Trimming took off 7 bases at V and 2 bases at J, with 15 bases between the two ends. This CDR3 is 14 amino acids long. Germline values: CDR1 ENHRY, CDR2 SYGVKD. DNA for the CDR3: TGTGCCATCAAGACACAGGGGGGGGCCTACGAGCAGTACTTC. Translated, it gives CAIKTQGGAYEQYF.

This clonotype has just a few counts. The chain carries TRBV6-2 or TRBV6-3 and TRBJ2-3; D may be TRBD1 (6 bases). There are 13 residues in the CDR3. With 6 bases removed from V and 10 bases from J, the gap between germline ends came to 17 bases. CDR1 and CDR2 (germline): MNHEY, SVGEGT. As DNA, the CDR3 is TGTGCCAGCAGCCCTGACAGGACGAGACCGCAGTATTTT. Translated: CASSPDRTRPQYF.

A few counts support this clonotype. The chain combines TRBV4-2 with TRBJ2-3; D is uncertain. The CDR3 runs 14 residues. Trimming stripped 1 base from V and 1 base from J, with 6 bases between. CDR1 LGHNA and CDR2 YNFKEQ come from the germline V gene. This CDR3 reads CASSQVMGTDTQYF. The CDR3 DNA follows: TGTGCCAGCAGCCAAGTAATGGGCACAGATACGCAGTATTTT.

The table lists this clonotype with a few counts. The V gene is TRBV12-3 or TRBV12-4, the J gene TRBJ1-5, with 8 bases identical to TRBD1. The CDR3 totals 17 residues. After removal of 0 bases from V and 7 bases from J, the junction contained 11 bases not matched to a gene. CDR3 protein: CASSLAYRQGINQPQHF. CDR3 nucleotides: TGTGCCAGCAGTTTAGCGTACCGACAGGGGATCAACCAGCCCCAGCATTTT.

The chain carries TRBV19 and TRBJ1-5; TRBD1 agrees at 8 bases. V was clipped by 1 base and J by 2 bases; unmatched bases: 4. Germline V CDR1 and CDR2: LNHDA, SQIVND (reference sequence). This CDR3 is built from 16 residues. The CDR3 loop is CASSIVQGAGNQPQHF. The CDR3 bases are TGTGCCAGTAGTATAGTGCAGGGGGCTGGCAATCAGCCCCAGCATTTT.

The rearrangement uses TRBV12-3 or TRBV12-4 and TRBJ2-3; TRBD2 aligns across 8 bases. V dropped 3 bases and J dropped 1; count of bases not matched to a gene: 3. This CDR3 is built from 15 residues. The CDR3 sequence: CASSFVAGRTDTQYF. As DNA, the CDR3 is TGTGCCAGCAGTTTTGTAGCGGGGCGCACAGATACGCAGTATTTT.

This clonotype was seen a handful of times. The rearrangement uses TRBV4-1 and TRBJ1-4; D remains ambiguous. Trimming removed 0 bases at V and 4 bases at J, with 6 bases between. CDR1 is MGHRA, CDR2 YSYEKL, per germline. This CDR3 is 14 amino acids long. The CDR3 loop is CASSQEALNEKLFF. CDR3 in DNA: TGCGCCAGCAGCCAAGAGGCCCTTAATGAAAAACTGTTTTTT.

This clonotype appeared a few times. The genes are TRBV29-1 and TRBJ2-7; 9 bases fit TRBD1. CDR1 and CDR2 from the germline V gene are SQVTM and ANQGSEA. Unmatched junction bases numbered 3, after V lost 6 bases and J lost 3 bases. The CDR3 has 12 amino acids. The CDR3 loop reads CSVPGQGYEQYF. The DNA for the CDR3 is TGCAGCGTACCGGGACAGGGCTACGAGCAGTACTTC.

The rearrangement links TRBV12-5 to TRBJ2-1; D is unresolved. The length of the CDR3 is 13 residues. Germline lookup yields CDR1 LGHNT and CDR2 FRNRAP. Trimming took off 3 bases at V and 3 bases at J, with 6 bases between the two ends. In nucleotides, the CDR3 is TGTGCTAGTGGTTTAGACGGCTACAATGAGCAGTTCTTC. Its protein is CASGLDGYNEQFF.

This rearrangement joins TRBV9 to TRBJ2-5, with D possibly called TRBD1 or TRBD2 (6 bases each). From germline, CDR1 is SGDLS and CDR2 YYNGEE. The length of the CDR3 is 14 residues. Trimming left V 1 base short and J 5 bases short, with 12 bases between. CDR3 region: CASSVSGAGETQYF. The CDR3 DNA sequence: TGTGCCAGCAGCGTATCGGGGGCAGGGGAGACCCAGTACTTC. The whole variable domain, filled in from reference TRBV9 and TRBJ2-5, reads DSGVTQTPKHLITATGQRVTLRCSPRSGDLSVYWYQQSLDQGLQFLIQYYNGEERAKGNILERFSAQQFPDLHSELNLSSLELGDSALYFCASSVSGAGETQYFGPGTRLLVL.

The chain joins TRBV29-1 to TRBJ2-1; 10 positions match TRBD2. The length of the CDR3 is 13 residues. Trimming at V came to 8 bases and at J to 6 bases, leaving 7 bases not matched to a gene. In germline, CDR1 is SQVTM, CDR2 ANQGSEA. The CDR3 is CSIKRGGLNEQFF. As DNA, the CDR3 is TGCAGCATAAAGCGGGGGGGCCTCAATGAGCAGTTCTTC.

Concerning this clonotype itself: An end of the junction does not agree with germline; a read error may underlie this. The chain recombines TRBV5-1 with TRBJ2-7; 9 nucleotides align to TRBD1. This CDR3 has 14 residues. The germline V gene encodes CDR1 SGHRS and CDR2 YFSETQ. The CDR3 bases are TGCGCCCGCAGCCGGACAGGGGACTTCTACGAGCAGTACTTC. It codes for CARSRTGDFYEQYF.

The chain is built from TRBV6-2 or TRBV6-3 and TRBJ2-1; D might be TRBD2 (6 bases). In germline, CDR1 is MNHEY, CDR2 SVGEGT. V shed 2 bases and J shed 8 bases, with 16 bases lying between them. This CDR3 comprises 15 residues. CDR3 residues: CASSYELAGLDEQFF. The CDR3 DNA reads as TGTGCCAGCAGTTACGAACTAGCAGGATTGGATGAGCAGTTCTTC.

The J gene is TRBJ2-1, the V gene TRBV10-1; a weak D match, TRBD2 (6 bases). Germline V gives CDR1 WNHNN, CDR2 SYGVQD (reference sequence). V was shortened by 2 bases and J by 4 bases, with 9 bases between the two germline ends. CDR3 length: 14 residues. The CDR3 spells CASSESGLYNEQFF. The CDR3 DNA reads as TGCGCCAGCAGTGAGAGCGGGCTTTACAATGAGCAGTTCTTC.

This clonotype was picked up a small number of times. V usage is TRBV20-1 and J usage is TRBJ1-2, with TRBD1 as a possible D gene (6 bases). The CDR3 is made up of 11 amino acids. Germline values: CDR1 DFQATT, CDR2 SNEGSKA (reference sequence). The V and J ends lost 3 bases and 8 bases respectively, with 10 bases between them. CDR3 protein: CSARDSVGYTF. As DNA, the CDR3 is TGCAGTGCTAGGGACAGCGTAGGCTACACCTTC.

In its sample, this clonotype was seen a few times. V and J are TRBV11-2 and TRBJ2-3; TRBD1 is a possible D gene (6 bases). Germline V lookup: CDR1 SGHAT, CDR2 FQNNGV. Deletions cut 5 bases from V and 2 bases from J, with 17 bases between. The CDR3 has 16 amino acids. CDR3: CASSQGADRYTDTQYF. CDR3 DNA: TGTGCCAGCAGCCAGGGAGCGGACAGATACACAGATACGCAGTATTTT.

J is TRBJ2-6 and V is TRBV2, with D possibly being TRBD1 (6 bases). This CDR3 contains 15 residues. The germline gives CDR1 SNHLY, CDR2 FYNNEI. V was trimmed by 6 bases and J by 4 bases, leaving 13 bases between them. Here the CDR3 reads CASREQGAGANVLTF. The CDR3 DNA follows: TGTGCCAGCAGGGAACAGGGAGCCGGGGCCAACGTCCTGACTTTC.

V usage is TRBV4-2 and J usage is TRBJ2-3, with TRBD2 identical over 8 bases. Germline V gene lookup returns CDR1 LGHNA and CDR2 YNFKEQ. There are 16 residues in the CDR3. V shed 2 bases and J 1 base; nucleotides not matched to a gene: 5. The CDR3 loop reads CASSQPARGGTDTQYF. The CDR3 DNA is TGTGCCAGCAGCCAACCCGCGCGGGGGGGCACAGATACGCAGTATTTT.

This clonotype has more than one count but fewer than ten. This chain joins TRBV20-1 and TRBJ2-3; D call uncertain. Trimming left V 3 bases short and J 1 base short, with 8 bases between. In germline, CDR1 is DFQATT, CDR2 SNEGSKA (reference sequence). The CDR3 sequence is 13 residues long. The CDR3 DNA reads as TGCAGTGCTAGGAAGCCCGGCACAGATACGCAGTATTTT. It translates to CSARKPGTDTQYF.

This clonotype was picked up many times. The V gene is TRBV4-2, the J gene TRBJ1-2, with 11 bases that match TRBD1. The germline CDR1 and CDR2 sequences are LGHNA and YNFKEQ. V gave up 1 base and J gave up 6 bases; unmatched junction bases: 10. The length of the CDR3 is 17 residues. The CDR3 loop reads CASSQVIKDRGPDGYTF. CDR3 DNA: TGTGCCAGCAGCCAAGTAATCAAGGACAGGGGGCCAGATGGCTACACCTTC.

The rearrangement joins TRBV5-1 to TRBJ1-6, with TRBD1 identical over 9 bases. CDR3 length: 15 residues. The V gene's germline CDR1 is SGHRS and CDR2 YFSETQ. V was pared by 5 bases and J by 5 bases, with 5 bases of the junction left unmatched. As DNA, the CDR3 is TGCGCCAGCAGTTCCGGGACAGGGCATAATTCACCCCTCCACTTT. Translated: CASSSGTGHNSPLHF.